One and the same sample provided the 30 T cell receptor beta chains below, sequenced in a study of T cell responses to AZD1222 COVID-19 vaccine. Repertoires were generated with immunoSEQ multiplex PCR, while TCRdb's copy carries only in-frame clones and drops some. The sample holds over 100,000 clones, roughly 93% seen once. Sequenced material: peripheral blood, taken 28 days after the second AZD1222 dose. The receptors were gathered from an adult who received the AZD1222 COVID-19 vaccine.

This sequence joins TRBV5-1 and TRBJ2-5; TRBD2 is a possible D gene (5 bases). Trimming removed 4 bases at V and 0 bases at J, with 7 bases between. The CDR3 extends over 13 amino acids. CDR1 is SGHRS, CDR2 YFSETQ, per germline. CDR3 nucleotide sequence: TGCGCCAGCAGCCACGGGGACCAAGAGACCCAGTACTTC. Residues: CASSHGDQETQYF.

V and J are TRBV5-1 and TRBJ1-1; D is undetermined. The V end lost 0 bases, the J end lost 4 bases, and 7 bases lay between the germline ends. The CDR3 is 13 amino acids. Per germline, CDR1 SGHRS and CDR2 YFSETQ. The CDR3 spells CASSLGRFTEAFF. CDR3 DNA: TGCGCCAGCAGCTTGGGGCGTTTCACTGAAGCTTTCTTT. Full variable domain (rest looked up from reference TRBV5-1 and TRBJ1-1): KAGVTQTPRYLIKTRGQQVTLSCSPISGHRSVSWYQQTPGQGLQFLFEYFSETQRNKGNFPGRFSGRQFSNSRSEMNVSTLELGDSALYLCASSLGRFTEAFFGQGTRLTVV.

The V gene is TRBV29-1, the J gene TRBJ2-7; 8 nucleotides match TRBD1. The trim removed 5 bases at V and 0 bases at J, leaving 3 bases unmatched. The germline V gene has CDR1 SQVTM and CDR2 ANQGSEA. This CDR3 region has 13 residues. The CDR3 protein is CSVRTGNSYEQYF. The DNA for the CDR3 is TGCAGCGTTCGGACAGGGAACTCCTACGAGCAGTACTTC.

The V and J genes are TRBV28 and TRBJ1-5; D remains unclear. Trimming shortened V by 5 bases and J by 3 bases, and 8 bases separated the two germline ends. Germline V gene sequence: CDR1 MDHEN, CDR2 SYDVKM. CDR3 length equals 13 residues. The DNA of the CDR3 is TGTGCCAGCAGTCCCTCCCTCAATCAGCCCCAGCATTTT. Translation gives CASSPSLNQPQHF. The variable domain in full, with the rest retrieved from reference TRBV28 and TRBJ1-5, is DVKVTQSSRYLVKRTGEKVFLECVQDMDHENMFWYRQDPGLGLRLIYFSYDVKMKEKGDIPEGYSVSREKKERFSLILESASTNQTSMYLCASSPSLNQPQHFGDGTRLSIL.

This CDR3 reads CASSLHSNNEQFF. The CDR3 DNA is TGTGCCAGCAGCTTGCACAGCAACAATGAGCAGTTCTTC. The chain links TRBV5-5 to TRBJ2-1; D is undetermined. CDR3 length: 13 amino acids. The V gene lost 1 base and the J gene lost 5 bases, with 7 bases spanning the gap. Per germline, CDR1 SGHKS and CDR2 YYEKEE (reference sequence).

The chain couples TRBV4-2 to TRBJ1-1, with D hard to call. Deletions cut 4 bases from V and 2 bases from J, with 11 bases between. The germline V gene encodes CDR1 LGHNA and CDR2 YNFKEQ. This CDR3 is 14 amino acids long. CDR3 region: CASSLSGLNTEAFF. The CDR3 bases are TGTGCCAGCAGCCTCTCGGGCCTAAACACTGAAGCTTTCTTT.

V gene TRBV5-1 combines with J gene TRBJ2-7; 9 nucleotides align to TRBD2. V trimming: 5 bases; J trimming: 1 base; junction bases outside the gene matches: 7. This CDR3 is 15 amino acids long. Germline lookup yields CDR1 SGHRS and CDR2 YFSETQ. This CDR3 reads CASRPGLARSYEQYF. In DNA, the CDR3 is TGCGCCAGCAGACCCGGACTAGCGAGATCCTACGAGCAGTACTTC. The whole variable domain, remainder taken from reference TRBV5-1 and TRBJ2-7, is KAGVTQTPRYLIKTRGQQVTLSCSPISGHRSVSWYQQTPGQGLQFLFEYFSETQRNKGNFPGRFSGRQFSNSRSEMNVSTLELGDSALYLCASRPGLARSYEQYFGPGTRLTVT.

This chain uses TRBV30 with TRBJ1-4, with D uncertain. This CDR3 spans 15 amino acids. The V gene's germline CDR1 is GTSNPN and CDR2 SVGIG (reference sequence). V dropped 2 bases and J dropped 0 bases, with 10 bases sitting between them. CDR3 DNA sequence: TGTGCCTGGAGTATCGGGATTACAACTAATGAAAAACTGTTTTTT. Residues: CAWSIGITTNEKLFF. Complete variable domain (other parts from reference TRBV30 and TRBJ1-4): SQTIHQWPATLVQPVGSPLSLECTVEGTSNPNLYWYRQAAGRGLQLLFYSVGIGQISSEVPQNLSASRPQDRQFILSSKKLLLSDSGFYLCAWSIGITTNEKLFFGSGTQLSVL.

J is TRBJ2-2 and V is TRBV12-3 or TRBV12-4; D may be TRBD1 (5 bases). V was shortened by 7 bases and J by 7 bases, with 10 bases between the two germline ends. The CDR3 has 12 residues. The CDR3 nucleotides read TGTGCCAGCACCATCAGGGTCGGGGAGCTGTTTTTT. Protein product: CASTIRVGELFF.

The chain carries TRBV12-2 and TRBJ2-3; the D segment call TRBD1 is taken from the table without a DNA check. TRBV12-2 is noted as a pseudogene. The length of the CDR3 is 19 residues. For the CDR3, the DNA is TGTGCAAGTCGCTTAGGGGTCCCTGAGAGGACAGGAGCCACAGATACGCAGTATTTT. The encoded protein is CASRLGVPERTGATDTQYF.

V usage is TRBV19 and J usage is TRBJ1-5; D is undetermined. V was pared by 4 bases and J by 8 bases, with 9 bases between. This CDR3 is built from 12 residues. In germline, CDR1 is LNHDA, CDR2 SQIVND (reference sequence). The CDR3 nucleotides are TGTGCCAGTAGTACCCCGAATAAGCCCCAGCATTTT. Its translation: CASSTPNKPQHF.

V and J are TRBV13 and TRBJ1-1, with D perhaps matching TRBD1 (5 bases). The germline V and J ends were trimmed by 4 bases and 6 bases, with 15 bases remaining between them. Germline V gene data show CDR1 as PRHDT and CDR2 as FYEKMQ (reference sequence). CDR3 length: 14 residues. The CDR3 DNA reads as TGTGCCAGCAGCTCTATCCAGGGTTTGGCTGAAGCTTTCTTT. Its protein is CASSSIQGLAEAFF.

The chain combines TRBV28 with TRBJ1-2; weak D call: TRBD1 (6 bases). Germline lookup yields CDR1 MDHEN and CDR2 SYDVKM. CDR3 length equals 14 residues. Trimming removed 5 bases at V and 4 bases at J, with 14 bases between. The CDR3 bases are TGTGCCAGCAGTGTCAATCAGGGGTTCTATGGCTACACCTTC. Its protein is CASSVNQGFYGYTF.

The rearrangement uses TRBV6-4 and TRBJ1-6; D is unresolved. The CDR3 is 13 amino acids. V was pared by 4 bases and J by 7 bases, with 8 bases between. Looked up from germline, CDR1 is MRHNA and CDR2 is SNTAGT. CDR3 in amino acids: CASSVEVNSPLHF. The CDR3 nucleotides are TGTGCCAGCAGTGTTGAAGTGAATTCACCCCTCCACTTT.

The chain joins TRBV6-2 or TRBV6-3 to TRBJ1-1; D gene unclear. V lost 4 bases and J lost 0, with 15 bases in between. There are 16 residues in the CDR3. Germline lookup yields CDR1 MNHEY and CDR2 SVGEGT. The CDR3 region has the DNA TGTGCCAGCAGTTCCCCCCGCCGAAGGGTGAACACTGAAGCTTTCTTT. Its protein is CASSSPRRRVNTEAFF.

The chain couples TRBV5-1 to TRBJ2-7; TRBD2 aligns across 8 bases. The germline gives CDR1 SGHRS, CDR2 YFSETQ. V lost 4 bases, J lost 2 bases, and 17 bases stayed unmatched. The CDR3 has 18 amino acids. CDR3 residues: CASSALPGGRARPYEQYF. DNA of the CDR3: TGCGCCAGCAGCGCCCTGCCGGGGGGGAGGGCACGACCCTACGAGCAGTACTTC.

This chain links TRBV5-6 with TRBJ1-2, with TRBD1 matching 12 bases. Trimming cost V 2 bases and J 4 bases; bases outside gene matches: 6. The CDR3 totals 16 residues. The V gene's germline CDR1 is SGHDT and CDR2 YYEEEE. This chain's CDR3 is CASSFWDRGQGYGYTF. The CDR3 DNA is TGTGCCAGCAGCTTTTGGGACAGGGGGCAGGGCTATGGCTACACCTTC. The complete variable domain, with remaining parts taken from reference TRBV5-6 and TRBJ1-2, reads DAGVTQSPTHLIKTRGQQVTLRCSPKSGHDTVSWYQQALGQGPQFIFQYYEEEERQRGNFPDRFSGHQFPNYSSELNVNALLLGDSALYLCASSFWDRGQGYGYTFGSGTRLTVV.

The V and J genes are TRBV5-4 and TRBJ1-3; no reliable D call. CDR1 SGHNT and CDR2 YYREEE come from the germline V gene (reference sequence). The V end was cut by 1 base, the J end by 0 bases, with 8 bases between. The CDR3 is 15 residues long. The CDR3 loop is CASSLRPTSGNTIYF. The CDR3 nucleotides are TGTGCCAGCAGCTTGCGACCGACCTCTGGAAACACCATATATTTT.

The rearrangement uses TRBV9 and TRBJ2-3, with no clear D. Trimming shortened V by 0 bases and J by 3 bases, and 5 bases separated the two germline ends. This CDR3 contains 13 residues. Germline CDR1 is SGDLS and CDR2 is YYNGEE. The CDR3 DNA sequence: TGTGCCAGCAGCGTAGGGGTTACAGATACGCAGTATTTT. Protein product: CASSVGVTDTQYF.

The chain couples TRBV18 to TRBJ1-1; tentatively, D is TRBD1 (5 bases). Trimming took 5 bases from V and 1 from J, leaving 11 bases between them. CDR3 length equals 14 residues. Per germline, CDR1 KGHSH and CDR2 LQKENI. As DNA, the CDR3 is TGTGCCAGCTCAACCTCGGGGGGGAACACTGAAGCTTTCTTT. Encoded protein: CASSTSGGNTEAFF.

The V call is TRBV19, the J call TRBJ2-7, with D maybe TRBD2 (6 bases). Per the germline V gene, CDR1 is LNHDA and CDR2 is SQIVND (reference sequence). CDR3 length: 15 amino acids. Trimming removed 3 bases at V and 5 bases at J, with 17 bases between. This CDR3 reads CASSMRGLDKNEQYF. The CDR3 coding sequence is TGTGCCAGTAGTATGCGGGGACTGGACAAAAACGAGCAGTACTTC.

J is TRBJ1-6 and V is TRBV19; 7 nucleotides line up with TRBD1. The CDR3 spans 15 residues. J gave up 4 bases and V 5 bases, and 5 bases lay outside the gene matches. Germline loops: CDR1 LNHDA, CDR2 SQIVND (reference sequence). CDR3 coding DNA: TGTGCCAGTAGTCATCCAGGGGGTTATAATTCACCCCTCCACTTT. This codes for CASSHPGGYNSPLHF.

The chain links TRBV2 to TRBJ1-1, with D possibly being TRBD1 (5 bases). The V gene lost 6 bases and the J gene lost 5 bases, with 13 bases spanning the gap. The V gene's germline CDR1 is SNHLY and CDR2 FYNNEI. This CDR3 has 13 amino acids. The CDR3: CASRQQAGTEAFF. As DNA, the CDR3 is TGTGCCAGCAGACAACAGGCTGGGACTGAAGCTTTCTTT.

This clone was detected only once. CDR3 amino acids: CASSLGYTGELFF. DNA for the CDR3: TGTGCCAGCAGTTTAGGTTACACCGGGGAGCTGTTTTTT. The chain carries TRBV12-3 or TRBV12-4 and TRBJ2-2; D remains ambiguous. V lost 1 base and J lost 3, with 3 bases in between. The CDR3 runs to 13 residues.

The chain has TRBV5-1 and TRBJ2-7; 14 nucleotides align to TRBD2. CDR3 length: 15 residues. Germline V gene data show CDR1 as SGHRS and CDR2 as YFSETQ. V lost 5 bases to trimming and J lost 9 bases; unmatched junction nucleotides: 10. CDR3: CASRPTGTSGGRQYF. The CDR3 nucleotides are TGCGCCAGCAGGCCCACCGGGACTAGCGGGGGTCGGCAGTACTTC.

The rearrangement uses TRBV5-1 and TRBJ2-3; TRBD2 agrees at 10 bases. CDR1 is SGHRS, CDR2 YFSETQ, per germline. With V trimmed by 0 bases and J by 4 bases, 5 bases remained unmatched. This CDR3 contains 16 residues. The CDR3 region has the DNA TGCGCCAGCAGCTTGGAGGCTAGCGGGAGTTCAGATACGCAGTATTTT. This codes for CASSLEASGSSDTQYF.

The rearrangement uses TRBV5-1 and TRBJ1-4, with TRBD1 matching 7 bases. The V segment lost 2 bases and the J segment 1 base; nucleotides outside the gene matches: 8. This CDR3 spans 17 amino acids. Germline V gene lookup returns CDR1 SGHRS and CDR2 YFSETQ. The CDR3 sequence: CASSFGRYRGTNEKLFF. CDR3 nucleotide sequence: TGCGCCAGCAGCTTCGGCCGTTACAGGGGAACTAATGAAAAACTGTTTTTT.

This chain links TRBV18 with TRBJ2-1; unclear D gene. V lost 3 bases to trimming and J lost 4 bases, with 10 bases between them. The CDR3 totals 14 residues. Germline V gene data show CDR1 as KGHSH and CDR2 as LQKENI. CDR3 sequence (DNA): TGTGCCAGCTCACCGAGACTCGGTTACAATGAGCAGTTCTTC. Translation: CASSPRLGYNEQFF.

The chain joins TRBV3-1 (or the pseudogene TRBV3-2) to TRBJ2-5; 15 nucleotides align to TRBD2. Per germline, CDR1 LGHDT and CDR2 YNNKEL (reference sequence). V dropped 5 bases and J dropped 5; count of bases not matched to a gene: 9. CDR3 size: 17 residues. CDR3 loop: CASSYGRTSGGAETQYF. CDR3 bases: TGTGCCAGCAGCTACGGTCGGACTAGCGGGGGGGCGGAGACCCAGTACTTC.

The V gene is TRBV5-1, the J gene TRBJ1-2; the D is unclear. Between the trimmed V and J ends, which lost 2 bases and 8 bases, there was a span of 13 bases. The germline V gene has CDR1 SGHRS and CDR2 YFSETQ. The CDR3 extends over 13 amino acids. The CDR3: CASSLTDPYGYTF. The CDR3 DNA sequence: TGCGCCAGCAGCTTAACCGATCCCTACGGCTACACCTTC.